What follows describes a single TCR beta chain. What it binds is not known. This specimen belongs to a study of cytomegalovirus exposure and HLA in healthy donors. Turning to the study itself: When 300 to 500 donors were genotyped, 80% to 90% of them were found to fall in the Caucasian-associated ancestry cluster.

At the time of sampling, donors were nominally healthy, though unrecorded immune exposures were likely. PCR amplification relied on 60 Vbeta primers (plus 13 Jbeta primers). Sequenced by immunoSEQ multiplex PCR; TCRdb stores in-frame clones only, minus some. The sample contains more than 85,000 clones, approximately 69% of which appear only once. The V end lost 4 bases, the J end lost 2 bases, and 6 bases lay between the germline ends. Per the germline V gene, CDR1 is MDHEN and CDR2 is SYDVKM. CDR3 size: 12 residues. Study-wide results and caveats: The likely origin of a cluster of highly shared sequence variants was a sequencing artifact. Donor immune exposure was known only as CMV serostatus.

The clonotype was recovered from a young man in good health and CMV-seronegative. Sequencing input: PBMCs. This chain uses TRBV28 with TRBJ2-7; no firm D call. CDR3 in amino acids: CASSYGPYEQYF. CDR3 in DNA: TGTGCCAGCAGTTATGGGCCCTACGAGCAGTACTTC.